The 2 T cell receptor beta chains reported below all come from one sample, sequenced in a study of T cell repertoires in cytomegalovirus infection. TCRdb reprocessed the reads via MiXCR and lists one record per CDR3 protein. Of some 920,000 distinct CDR3 sequences listed, approximately 33% are singletons. These TCRs' antigens remain unknown. Specimen: cultured CD8+ T cells from PBMCs, collected from culture after CMV antigen stimulation. The receptors were gathered from a human donor in good health (CMV status not recorded). Some clones in this sample may be carry-over from other donors' samples.

The V and J genes are TRBV15 and TRBJ1-1; D is uncertain. From germline, CDR1 is LNHNV and CDR2 YYDKDF (reference sequence). This CDR3 region has 14 residues. Trimming left V 0 bases short and J 8 bases short, with 13 bases between. The CDR3 is CATSRDRKGWEAFF. DNA for the CDR3: TGTGCCACCAGCAGAGATCGGAAGGGTTGGGAAGCTTTCTTT.

This CDR3 is CASSSEFATNEKLFF. The CDR3 nucleotides read TGTGCCAGCAGCTCGGAGTTCGCAACTAATGAAAAACTGTTTTTT. The chain is built from TRBV7-9 and TRBJ1-4; D is uncertain. Germline CDR1 SEHNR, CDR2 FQNEAQ (reference sequence). The CDR3 is 15 residues long. The V gene lost 4 bases and the J gene lost 0 bases, with 9 bases spanning the gap.